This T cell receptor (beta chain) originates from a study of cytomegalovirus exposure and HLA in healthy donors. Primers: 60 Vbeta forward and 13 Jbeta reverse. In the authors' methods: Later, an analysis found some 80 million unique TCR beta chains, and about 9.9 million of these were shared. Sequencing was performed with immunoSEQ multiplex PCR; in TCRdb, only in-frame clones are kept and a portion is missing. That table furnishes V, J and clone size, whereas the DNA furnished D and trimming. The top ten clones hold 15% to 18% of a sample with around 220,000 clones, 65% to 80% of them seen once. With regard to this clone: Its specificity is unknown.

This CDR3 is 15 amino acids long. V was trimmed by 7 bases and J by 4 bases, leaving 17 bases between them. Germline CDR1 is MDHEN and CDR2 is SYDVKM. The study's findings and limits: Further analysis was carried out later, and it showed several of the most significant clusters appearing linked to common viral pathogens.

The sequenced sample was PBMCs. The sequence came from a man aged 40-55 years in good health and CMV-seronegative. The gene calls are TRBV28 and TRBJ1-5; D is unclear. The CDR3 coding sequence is TGTGCCAGCACCAGGTGGAATTCGGGAAATCAGCCCCAGCATTTT. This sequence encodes CASTRWNSGNQPQHF.